A selection of T cell receptor beta chains follows, all from one sample in a study of blood T cells in healthy people across ages. TCRdb passed the 5' RACE reads through MiXCR, listing each CDR3 protein once. The sample consists of fewer than 2,000,000 distinct CDR3 sequences, around 35% of them appearing once. The sequenced sample consisted of blood. All receptors derive from a woman in her twenties or thirties in good health. CDR3s include the opening cysteine and the closing phenylalanine or tryptophan. The D gene is left open where the match is weak. A row's size may be missing; if present it is once, few, many or a size class.

d_call j_call clone_size v_call cdr3_aa cdr3_nt
- TRBJ1-2 many TRBV29-1 CSVNDRFYDGYTF TGCAGCGTGAATGACAGGTTCTACGATGGCTACACCTTC
TRBD1 TRBJ1-1 once TRBV5-1 CAGTFTGTGGEAFF TGCGCCGGCACTTTTACCGGGACAGGAGGAGAAGCTTTCTTT
- TRBJ2-5 - TRBV5-6 CASSWTGHLSTETQYF TGTGCCAGCAGCTGGACGGGGCACCTCAGTACGGAGACCCAGTACTTC
- TRBJ1-1 - TRBV7-9 CASSLTSSLSAEAFF TGTGCCAGCAGCTTAACTTCCTCCCTGTCGGCTGAAGCTTTCTTT
- TRBJ2-7 few TRBV6-5 CASGLSDSYEQYF TGTGCCAGCGGACTTTCGGACTCCTACGAGCAGTACTTC
TRBD1 TRBJ2-7 few TRBV13 CASSLARTGSSYEQYF TGTGCCAGCAGCTTAGCGAGGACAGGAAGCTCCTACGAGCAGTACTTC
- TRBJ2-1 few TRBV4-1 CASSQENYLQDNEQFF TGCGCCAGCAGCCAAGAAAACTACCTTCAAGACAATGAGCAGTTCTTC
- TRBJ2-7 many TRBV10-3 CATASSSYEQYF TGTGCCACCGCTTCTAGCTCCTACGAGCAGTACTTC
- TRBJ1-2 few TRBV20-1 CSARSPPHGYTF TGCAGTGCTAGAAGTCCCCCCCATGGCTACACCTTC
TRBD1 TRBJ1-2 few TRBV3-1 CASSQRDSYGYTF TGTGCCAGCAGCCAGAGGGACAGCTATGGCTACACCTTC